This is a list of T cell receptor beta chains from one sample in a study of T cell repertoires in cytomegalovirus infection. Each CDR3 protein gets one entry after TCRdb re-called the reads with MiXCR. The sample has some 920,000 distinct CDR3 sequences, approximately 33% seen once. These receptors' targets are unknown. This sample comprised cultured CD8+ T cells from PBMCs, obtained from culture after CMV antigen stimulation. Receptors were obtained from a human donor in good health (CMV status not recorded). Some clones in this sample may be carry-over from other donors' samples. Each CDR3 is given with its conserved first and last residue. The order of the fields is J gene, CDR3 length, V gene, D gene, clone size, CDR3 protein, CDR3 DNA. D genes are given only for firm matches. Where a row states a size, it is once, few, many or the class of an expanded clone; other rows omit it.

j_call: TRBJ1-2; cdr3_length: 14; v_call: TRBV7-6; d_call: TRBD1; clone_size: NA; cdr3_aa: CASSLGAGGKGYTF; cdr3_nt: TGTGCCAGCAGCTTAGGGGCAGGGGGCAAAGGCTACACCTTC
j_call: TRBJ1-5; cdr3_length: 16; v_call: TRBV19; d_call: TRBD1; clone_size: NA; cdr3_aa: CASSIGQGVGNQPQHF; cdr3_nt: TGTGCCAGTAGTATAGGGCAGGGGGTTGGCAATCAGCCCCAGCATTTT
j_call: TRBJ2-3; cdr3_length: 16; v_call: TRBV6-1; d_call: NA; clone_size: many; cdr3_aa: CASSERRGPSTDTQYF; cdr3_nt: TGTGCCAGCAGTGAAAGGCGGGGACCTAGCACAGATACGCAGTATTTT
j_call: TRBJ2-3; cdr3_length: 19; v_call: TRBV12-3/TRBV12-4; d_call: NA; clone_size: NA; cdr3_aa: CASTSRGYYPSTGTDTQYF; cdr3_nt: TGTGCCAGCACCAGTCGGGGGTATTACCCCTCAACAGGTACAGATACGCAGTATTTT
j_call: TRBJ2-3; cdr3_length: 14; v_call: TRBV6-2/TRBV6-3; d_call: NA; clone_size: NA; cdr3_aa: CASSYVGAADTQYF; cdr3_nt: TGTGCCAGCAGTTACGTCGGGGCTGCAGATACGCAGTATTTT
j_call: TRBJ2-3; cdr3_length: 17; v_call: TRBV11-2; d_call: NA; clone_size: NA; cdr3_aa: CASSLSPGAPSTDTQYF; cdr3_nt: TGTGCCAGCAGCTTATCCCCCGGGGCCCCGTCCACAGATACGCAGTATTTT
j_call: TRBJ1-5; cdr3_length: 13; v_call: TRBV20-1; d_call: NA; clone_size: once; cdr3_aa: CSAFAGVHQPQHF; cdr3_nt: TGCAGTGCTTTCGCGGGGGTTCATCAGCCCCAGCATTTT
j_call: TRBJ1-2; cdr3_length: 16; v_call: TRBV7-4; d_call: TRBD1; clone_size: NA; cdr3_aa: CASSLGTGGLNYGYTF; cdr3_nt: TGTGCCAGCAGCTTAGGGACAGGGGGCCTTAACTATGGCTACACCTTC
j_call: TRBJ1-5; cdr3_length: 15; v_call: TRBV6-1; d_call: NA; clone_size: NA; cdr3_aa: CASRRSANGNQPQHF; cdr3_nt: TGTGCCAGCAGGAGGTCAGCTAATGGCAATCAGCCCCAGCATTTT
j_call: TRBJ2-1; cdr3_length: 14; v_call: TRBV7-2; d_call: TRBD1; clone_size: many; cdr3_aa: CASSEDREYNEQFF; cdr3_nt: TGTGCCAGCAGCGAGGACAGGGAGTACAATGAGCAGTTCTTC
j_call: TRBJ2-2; cdr3_length: 12; v_call: TRBV7-9; d_call: NA; clone_size: many; cdr3_aa: CASDANTGELFF; cdr3_nt: TGTGCCAGCGACGCGAACACCGGGGAGCTGTTTTTT
j_call: TRBJ2-1; cdr3_length: 11; v_call: TRBV6-1; d_call: NA; clone_size: NA; cdr3_aa: CATYTLGGQFF; cdr3_nt: TGTGCCACCTACACCCTAGGGGGGCAGTTCTTC
j_call: TRBJ2-3; cdr3_length: 15; v_call: TRBV7-3; d_call: NA; clone_size: NA; cdr3_aa: CASSLTFGELDTQYF; cdr3_nt: TGTGCCAGCAGCTTAACCTTCGGGGAATTAGATACGCAGTATTTT
j_call: TRBJ1-1; cdr3_length: 12; v_call: TRBV7-9; d_call: NA; clone_size: many; cdr3_aa: CASSSGETEAFF; cdr3_nt: TGTGCCAGCAGCTCCGGTGAAACTGAAGCTTTCTTT
j_call: TRBJ2-7; cdr3_length: 14; v_call: TRBV7-6; d_call: NA; clone_size: NA; cdr3_aa: CASSPVGLGVGQYF; cdr3_nt: TGTGCCAGCAGCCCTGTCGGGCTAGGAGTAGGGCAGTACTTC
j_call: TRBJ2-1; cdr3_length: 15; v_call: TRBV7-3; d_call: NA; clone_size: NA; cdr3_aa: CASSLSGVEGNEQFF; cdr3_nt: TGTGCCAGCAGCTTAAGTGGGGTAGAGGGCAATGAGCAGTTCTTC
j_call: TRBJ2-3; cdr3_length: 16; v_call: TRBV5-5; d_call: TRBD2; clone_size: NA; cdr3_aa: CASSHQPSGGTDTQYF; cdr3_nt: TGTGCCAGCAGCCATCAACCTAGCGGGGGCACAGATACGCAGTATTTT
j_call: TRBJ2-5; cdr3_length: 15; v_call: TRBV6-6; d_call: NA; clone_size: many; cdr3_aa: CASGGAAGTTETQYF; cdr3_nt: TGTGCCAGCGGGGGGGCTGCCGGGACTACAGAGACCCAGTACTTC
j_call: TRBJ1-4; cdr3_length: 16; v_call: TRBV7-6; d_call: TRBD1; clone_size: NA; cdr3_aa: CASSPLPGQGGEKLFF; cdr3_nt: TGTGCCAGCAGCCCCCTTCCGGGACAGGGTGGTGAAAAACTGTTTTTT
j_call: TRBJ1-2; cdr3_length: 11; v_call: TRBV7-8; d_call: NA; clone_size: NA; cdr3_aa: CANRGGVGYTF; cdr3_nt: TGTGCCAACAGAGGGGGGGTCGGCTACACCTTC
j_call: TRBJ2-1; cdr3_length: 13; v_call: TRBV6-6; d_call: TRBD2; clone_size: NA; cdr3_aa: CASRIAGDNEQFF; cdr3_nt: TGTGCCAGCAGAATAGCGGGGGACAATGAGCAGTTCTTC
j_call: TRBJ1-2; cdr3_length: 12; v_call: TRBV12-3/TRBV12-4; d_call: NA; clone_size: many; cdr3_aa: CASSIGTLGYTF; cdr3_nt: TGTGCCAGCAGTATCGGGACCCTTGGCTACACCTTC
j_call: TRBJ2-7; cdr3_length: 15; v_call: TRBV10-3; d_call: TRBD1; clone_size: NA; cdr3_aa: CAISEMTGRGYEQYF; cdr3_nt: TGTGCCATCAGTGAAATGACAGGGAGAGGGTACGAGCAGTACTTC
j_call: TRBJ2-1; cdr3_length: 14; v_call: TRBV6-6; d_call: TRBD2; clone_size: NA; cdr3_aa: CASNRLAEPNEQFF; cdr3_nt: TGTGCCAGCAACCGACTAGCGGAACCAAATGAGCAGTTCTTC
j_call: TRBJ2-1; cdr3_length: 14; v_call: TRBV6-1; d_call: TRBD1; clone_size: NA; cdr3_aa: CASSPGTALNEQFF; cdr3_nt: TGTGCCAGCAGTCCCGGGACAGCCCTCAATGAGCAGTTCTTC
j_call: TRBJ1-2; cdr3_length: 17; v_call: TRBV7-2; d_call: NA; clone_size: many; cdr3_aa: CASGSEQGLRWRYGYTF; cdr3_nt: TGTGCCAGCGGCAGTGAACAGGGATTACGTTGGCGCTATGGCTACACCTTC
j_call: TRBJ1-4; cdr3_length: 15; v_call: TRBV4-1; d_call: NA; clone_size: NA; cdr3_aa: CASSQDWTMNEKLFF; cdr3_nt: TGCGCCAGCAGCCAAGATTGGACGATGAATGAAAAACTGTTTTTT
j_call: TRBJ1-1; cdr3_length: 14; v_call: TRBV7-6; d_call: NA; clone_size: many; cdr3_aa: CASSLGWANTEAFF; cdr3_nt: TGTGCCAGCAGCTTAGGCTGGGCTAACACTGAAGCTTTCTTT
j_call: TRBJ1-1; cdr3_length: 18; v_call: TRBV7-8; d_call: NA; clone_size: few; cdr3_aa: CASSPPRGPARMNTEAFF; cdr3_nt: TGTGCCAGCAGCCCCCCGAGAGGGCCAGCTAGGATGAACACTGAAGCTTTCTTT
j_call: TRBJ2-3; cdr3_length: 15; v_call: TRBV3-1; d_call: NA; clone_size: NA; cdr3_aa: CASSQGAGLVDTQYF; cdr3_nt: TGTGCCAGCAGCCAAGGGGCGGGGTTGGTAGATACGCAGTATTTT
j_call: TRBJ1-1; cdr3_length: 14; v_call: TRBV6-5; d_call: NA; clone_size: NA; cdr3_aa: CASSYGREAPEAFF; cdr3_nt: TGTGCCAGCAGTTACGGGCGGGAAGCCCCTGAAGCTTTCTTT
j_call: TRBJ2-1; cdr3_length: 15; v_call: TRBV20-1; d_call: NA; clone_size: few; cdr3_aa: CSARDYGGDNNEQFF; cdr3_nt: TGCAGTGCTAGAGATTATGGAGGCGATAACAATGAGCAGTTCTTC
j_call: TRBJ1-4; cdr3_length: 15; v_call: TRBV7-9; d_call: NA; clone_size: many; cdr3_aa: CASSPPGMVGEKLFF; cdr3_nt: TGTGCCAGCAGCCCACCAGGGATGGTGGGTGAAAAACTGTTTTTT
j_call: TRBJ1-3; cdr3_length: 15; v_call: TRBV25-1; d_call: NA; clone_size: NA; cdr3_aa: CASSEASLPGNTIYF; cdr3_nt: TGTGCCAGCAGTGAAGCCTCCCTGCCTGGAAACACCATATATTTT
j_call: TRBJ1-6; cdr3_length: 13; v_call: TRBV12-3/TRBV12-4; d_call: NA; clone_size: NA; cdr3_aa: CASSLNTYSPLHF; cdr3_nt: TGTGCCAGCAGTTTGAACACCTATTCACCCCTCCACTTT
j_call: TRBJ1-5; cdr3_length: 15; v_call: TRBV5-3; d_call: NA; clone_size: NA; cdr3_aa: CARSGGAWRGQPQHF; cdr3_nt: TGTGCCAGAAGCGGTGGCGCCTGGAGAGGTCAGCCCCAGCATTTT